This T cell receptor beta chain was sequenced in a study of T cells in Graves' hyperthyroidism and ophthalmopathy. Study at large: Peripheral blood sampling occurred at initial diagnosis, before any treatment.

There were TCR beta CDR3 regions amplified from RNA transcripts. During a first-round RT-PCR of the TCR CDR3, the HTBI primer set was used. TCRdb re-analysed the multiplex PCR reads in MiXCR, keeping a single row per CDR3 protein. The sample shows approximately 330,000 distinct CDR3 sequences, roughly 20% of them seen only once. Per germline, CDR1 SGDLS and CDR2 YYNGEE. This CDR3 region has 15 residues. Recently diagnosed hyperthyroidism of less than 2 months' duration affected patients aged 18 to 65. Investigators excluded patients with uncontrolled infection, other autoimmune disease, pregnancy or lactation. Diagnoses were made from clinical symptoms, serum measures (thyroxine and TRAb), thyroid ultrasound and orbital computed tomography. A word on this clonotype: Mismatch with germline at one junction end may stem from a read error.

The chain uses TRBV9 and TRBJ2-1, with D possibly matching TRBD2 (5 bases). The sample taken for sequencing was blood. This TCR derives from a woman aged 50 to 60 with Graves' hyperthyroidism. The CDR3: CASGVNPSSRNEQFF. The CDR3, as DNA: TGTGCCAGCGGCGTAAACCCCTCTAGCCGCAATGAGCAGTTCTTC.